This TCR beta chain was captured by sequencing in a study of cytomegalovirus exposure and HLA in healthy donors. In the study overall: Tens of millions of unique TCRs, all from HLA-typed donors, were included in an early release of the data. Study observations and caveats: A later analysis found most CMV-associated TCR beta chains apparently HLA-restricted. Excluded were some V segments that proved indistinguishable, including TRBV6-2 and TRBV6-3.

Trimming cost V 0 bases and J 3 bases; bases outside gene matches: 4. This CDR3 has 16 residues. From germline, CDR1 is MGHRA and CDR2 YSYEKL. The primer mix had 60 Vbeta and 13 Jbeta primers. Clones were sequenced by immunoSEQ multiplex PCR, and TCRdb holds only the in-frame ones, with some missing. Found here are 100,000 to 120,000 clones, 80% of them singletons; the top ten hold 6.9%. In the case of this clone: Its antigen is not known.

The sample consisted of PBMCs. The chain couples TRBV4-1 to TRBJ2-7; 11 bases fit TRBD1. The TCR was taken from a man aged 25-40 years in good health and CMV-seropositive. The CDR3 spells CASSQEAGTGGYEQYF. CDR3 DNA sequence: TGCGCCAGCAGCCAAGAGGCCGGGACAGGGGGCTACGAGCAGTACTTC.